This passage covers 26 T cell receptor beta chains from one sample sequenced in a study of a mutant IDH1 vaccine in newly diagnosed glioma. The time point here: week 35, safety follow-up. Vaccination used 300 ug of mutant IDH1 20-mer peptide per dose, with topical imiquimod. Which antigens these TCRs recognize remains unknown. TCRdb's copy holds only in-frame clones and misses some; the assay was immunoSEQ multiplex PCR. This table holds around 60,000 clones, roughly four fifths found once. Sample: PBMCs, taken from a glioma patient whose treatment included an IDH1 peptide vaccine. The receptors were gathered from a man aged 35-49 years with glioma.

CDR3 residues: CASSLGVFQETQYF. DNA of the CDR3: TGTGCCAGCAGCTTAGGAGTCTTCCAAGAGACCCAGTACTTC. The chain has TRBV7-8 and TRBJ2-5; D is unresolved. Germline CDR1 reads SGHVS; CDR2 reads FQNEAQ. The V end was cut by 1 base, the J end by 1 base, with 7 bases between. The CDR3 sequence is 14 residues long.

The chain joins TRBV19 to TRBJ1-5; no reliable D call. Deletions cut 4 bases from V and 5 bases from J, with 9 bases between. CDR3 size: 13 residues. Germline lookup yields CDR1 LNHDA and CDR2 SQIVND (reference sequence). CDR3 amino acids: CASSKNPDQPQHF. In DNA form, the CDR3 reads TGTGCCAGTAGTAAAAACCCCGATCAGCCCCAGCATTTT. The whole variable domain, remainder taken from reference TRBV19 and TRBJ1-5, is DGGITQSPKYLFRKEGQNVTLSCEQNLNHDAMYWYRQDPGQGLRLIYYSQIVNDFQKGDIAEGYSVSREKKESFPLTVTSAQKNPTAFYLCASSKNPDQPQHFGDGTRLSIL.

A single count supports this clone. V gene TRBV7-2 combines with J gene TRBJ2-2; D unresolved. This CDR3 region has 12 residues. Per germline, CDR1 SGHTA and CDR2 FQGNSA. The V end was cut by 2 bases, the J end by 5 bases, with 3 bases between. CDR3 residues: CASSLRTGELFF. The CDR3 DNA is TGTGCCAGCAGCTTAAGGACCGGGGAGCTGTTTTTT.

The V and J genes are TRBV5-1 and TRBJ2-7; TRBD1 is a possible D gene (7 bases). V dropped 7 bases and J dropped 3 bases, with 11 bases sitting between them. Per germline, CDR1 SGHRS and CDR2 YFSETQ. The CDR3 consists of 12 residues. This CDR3 reads CASRQGGYEQYF. The CDR3 DNA is TGCGCCAGCCGGCAGGGGGGCTACGAGCAGTACTTC.

The chain joins TRBV2 to TRBJ2-5, with 11 nucleotides matching TRBD2. The V segment lost 6 bases and the J segment 6 bases; nucleotides outside the gene matches: 9. CDR3 length: 15 amino acids. Germline values: CDR1 SNHLY, CDR2 FYNNEI. CDR3 residues: CASSLLAGAGKTQYF. The DNA of the CDR3 is TGTGCCAGCAGCCTACTAGCGGGGGCCGGGAAGACCCAGTACTTC.

The V gene is TRBV6-1, the J gene TRBJ1-1; D is undetermined. The CDR3 runs 12 residues. The V end lost 7 bases, the J end lost 7 bases, and 13 bases lay between the germline ends. In germline, CDR1 is MNHNS, CDR2 SASEGT. The CDR3 region has the DNA TGTGCCAGCATTAGAACAGTGTTTGAAGCTTTCTTT. It yields the protein CASIRTVFEAFF.

CDR3 sequence: CASSERGRGGSLGQYF. CDR3 DNA: TGTGCCAGCAGTGAACGGGGGCGGGGCGGCTCGTTGGGGCAGTACTTC. The V and J genes are TRBV6-1 and TRBJ2-7; D tentatively fits TRBD1 or TRBD2 (6 bases each). CDR3 size: 16 residues. The ends were cut back, 2 bases at V and 9 bases at J, with 23 bases in the middle. Germline V lookup: CDR1 MNHNS, CDR2 SASEGT.

The rearrangement uses TRBV29-1 and TRBJ2-3; the D is unclear. The V gene's germline CDR1 is SQVTM and CDR2 ANQGSEA. V was cut by 4 bases and J by 2 bases, with 7 bases left in between. The CDR3 is made up of 12 amino acids. In nucleotides, the CDR3 is TGCAGCGTTGTGGGATCCACAGATACGCAGTATTTT. This translates into CSVVGSTDTQYF.

In its sample, this clone was seen once. A junction boundary mismatches the germline segment, possibly from a read error. The chain recombines TRBV7-2 with TRBJ2-1, with 10 bases lining up with TRBD2. The CDR3 runs 14 residues. Germline V gene lookup returns CDR1 SGHTA and CDR2 FQGNSA. Written as DNA, the CDR3 is TGTGCCAGCAGCCTAGCGGGAGTTAAGAATGAGCAGTTCTTC. As protein: CASSLAGVKNEQFF.

This chain links TRBV5-5 with TRBJ1-4; tentative D call: TRBD1 (6 bases). The CDR3 consists of 15 residues. Germline CDR1 and CDR2: SGHKS and YYEKEE (reference sequence). Trimming left V 1 base short and J 4 bases short, with 11 bases between. CDR3 DNA sequence: TGTGCCAGCAGCTTGACAGGGAACCATAATGAAAAACTGTTTTTT. Encoded protein: CASSLTGNHNEKLFF.

V usage is TRBV30 and J usage is TRBJ1-2; TRBD1 agrees at 7 bases. The germline V gene encodes CDR1 GTSNPN and CDR2 SVGIG (reference sequence). CDR3 size: 13 residues. With 4 bases clipped from V and 11 bases from J, the junction kept 13 bases outside the gene matches. The CDR3 DNA is TGTGCCTGGACCCCAGGACAGGCCACCGATTACACCTTC. It is translated as CAWTPGQATDYTF. The variable domain in full, completed from reference TRBV30 and TRBJ1-2, reads SQTIHQWPATLVQPVGSPLSLECTVEGTSNPNLYWYRQAAGRGLQLLFYSVGIGQISSEVPQNLSASRPQDRQFILSSKKLLLSDSGFYLCAWTPGQATDYTFGSGTRLTVV.

The chain has TRBV5-5 and TRBJ2-5; maybe TRBD2 (6 bases). The CDR3 contains 14 residues. Deletions cut 4 bases from V and 2 bases from J, with 12 bases between. CDR1 SGHKS and CDR2 YYEKEE come from the germline V gene (reference sequence). CDR3 loop: CASSQTRPQETQYF. CDR3 DNA sequence: TGTGCCAGCAGCCAGACTAGGCCGCAAGAGACCCAGTACTTC.

The J gene is TRBJ2-1, the V gene TRBV27, with 7 bases lining up with TRBD2. The CDR3 sequence is 16 residues long. J gave up 7 bases and V 2 bases, and 11 bases lay outside the gene matches. From germline, CDR1 is MNHEY and CDR2 SMNVEV (reference sequence). This chain's CDR3 is CASSLRGGRVYNEQFF. CDR3 DNA sequence: TGTGCCAGCAGTTTACGTGGCGGGAGAGTATATAATGAGCAGTTCTTC.

A word on this clone: One end of the junction does not line up with germline, which may come from a read error. The chain employs TRBV7-7 and TRBJ2-5; D not resolved. This CDR3 is built from 14 residues. CDR1 SSHAT and CDR2 FNYEAQ come from the germline V gene (reference sequence). The DNA of the CDR3 is TGTGCTAGCAGCCCAGGCGTAGACGGGGAGACCCAGTACTTC. Amino acid sequence: CASSPGVDGETQYF.

The genes are TRBV6-1 and TRBJ2-1; 12 bases match TRBD2. The germline CDR1 and CDR2 sequences are MNHNS and SASEGT. Trimming took 4 bases from V and 0 from J; bases not matched to a gene: 4. CDR3 size: 17 residues. In DNA form, the CDR3 reads TGTGCCAGCAGTGGACTAGCGGGAGTCAGCTCCTACAATGAGCAGTTCTTC. This gives the protein CASSGLAGVSSYNEQFF.

The V gene is TRBV13, the J gene TRBJ2-6; D is undetermined. The V end lost 6 bases, the J end lost 0 bases, and 3 bases lay between the germline ends. CDR1 and CDR2 from the germline V gene are PRHDT and FYEKMQ (reference sequence). The CDR3 totals 13 residues. In DNA form, the CDR3 reads TGTGCCAGCAGTAGCTCTGGGGCCAACGTCCTGACTTTC. This sequence encodes CASSSSGANVLTF.

This chain connects TRBV7-3 to TRBJ2-1; D might be TRBD2 (6 bases). CDR3 size: 13 residues. The germline gives CDR1 SGHTA, CDR2 FQGTGA. Trimming left V 2 bases short and J 9 bases short, with 11 bases between. CDR3 protein: CASSLSWGVEQFF. The CDR3 DNA follows: TGTGCCAGCAGCTTATCCTGGGGGGTTGAGCAGTTCTTC.

The sample holds one count of this clone. The chain carries TRBV5-6 and TRBJ1-2, with 9 bases matching TRBD1. The germline gives CDR1 SGHDT, CDR2 YYEEEE. This CDR3 spans 14 amino acids. The V and J ends lost 3 bases and 4 bases, in that order; junction bases with no gene match: 4. The CDR3 coding sequence is TGTGCCAGCAGCTCACGGACAGGGGCCTATGGCTACACCTTC. Translated, it gives CASSSRTGAYGYTF.

The chain has TRBV14 and TRBJ2-1; D is unresolved. The CDR3 has 13 residues. Trimming shortened V by 4 bases and J by 6 bases, and 10 bases separated the two germline ends. Germline-derived CDR1 and CDR2 are SGHDN and FVKESK. CDR3 DNA sequence: TGTGCCAGCAGCCCGGTGCTCCGCAATGAGCAGTTCTTC. Its protein is CASSPVLRNEQFF. Together with reference TRBV14 and TRBJ2-1, the CDR3 gives the full variable domain: EAGVTQFPSHSVIEKGQTVTLRCDPISGHDNLYWYRRVMGKEIKFLLHFVKESKQDESGMPNNRFLAERTGGTYSTLKVQPAELEDSGVYFCASSPVLRNEQFFGPGTRLTVL.

This chain joins TRBV2 and TRBJ2-4, with 7 bases identical to TRBD1. The germline V gene has CDR1 SNHLY and CDR2 FYNNEI. This CDR3 contains 13 residues. Unmatched junction bases numbered 5, after V lost 4 bases and J lost 8 bases. The CDR3 protein is CASSARGLDIQYF. The CDR3 DNA reads as TGTGCCAGCAGTGCCAGGGGGTTGGACATTCAGTACTTC.

This clone was recorded a few times. This chain joins TRBV9 and TRBJ2-7; D is unclear. This CDR3 comprises 14 residues. From germline, CDR1 is SGDLS and CDR2 YYNGEE. The germline V and J ends were trimmed by 2 bases and 0 bases, with 9 bases remaining between them. The CDR3 here is CASSVTPSSYEQYF. CDR3 DNA: TGTGCCAGCAGCGTGACACCGAGCTCCTACGAGCAGTACTTC. Looking up the rest from reference TRBV9 and TRBJ2-7 gives the full variable domain: DSGVTQTPKHLITATGQRVTLRCSPRSGDLSVYWYQQSLDQGLQFLIQYYNGEERAKGNILERFSAQQFPDLHSELNLSSLELGDSALYFCASSVTPSSYEQYFGPGTRLTVT.

The chain has TRBV29-1 and TRBJ1-3; the D is unclear. From germline, CDR1 is SQVTM and CDR2 ANQGSEA. Between the trimmed V and J ends, which lost 1 base and 1 base, there was a span of 5 bases. The CDR3 contains 13 residues. The CDR3 bases are TGCAGCGTTGAAGTAGGGTCTGGAAACACCATATATTTT. Translating it yields CSVEVGSGNTIYF.

V usage is TRBV20-1 and J usage is TRBJ2-7, with no clear D. V lost 3 bases to trimming and J lost 9 bases, with 12 bases between them. CDR1 and CDR2 (germline): DFQATT, SNEGSKA (reference sequence). This CDR3 is 11 amino acids long. CDR3 amino acids: CSARDLAAQYF. In nucleotides, the CDR3 is TGCAGTGCTAGGGACCTCGCGGCGCAGTACTTC.

This rearrangement joins TRBV6-5 to TRBJ2-7; D gene uncertain. The CDR3 consists of 14 residues. The germline V and J ends were trimmed by 6 bases and 7 bases, with 19 bases remaining between them. Germline CDR1 is MNHEY and CDR2 is SVGAGI. DNA of the CDR3: TGTGCCAGCAGCTTAAACATGGAAGGCGATGAGCAGTACTTC. This translates into CASSLNMEGDEQYF.

J is TRBJ2-1 and V is TRBV6-1, with 7 bases fitting TRBD1. CDR1 and CDR2 (germline): MNHNS, SASEGT. V trimming: 7 bases; J trimming: 7 bases; junction bases outside the gene matches: 7. The CDR3 extends over 13 amino acids. Here the CDR3 DNA reads TGTGCCAGCATTCCGGGCAGGGGGAATGAGCAGTTCTTC. Protein: CASIPGRGNEQFF.

The chain carries TRBV7-6 and TRBJ2-2, with TRBD2 matching over 8 bases. The trim removed 6 bases at V and 7 bases at J, leaving 13 bases unmatched. The CDR3 loop spans 16 amino acids. CDR1 is SGHVS and CDR2 is FNYEAQ in the germline V gene. Here the CDR3 reads CASSSTSGRAGGELFF. CDR3 coding DNA: TGTGCCAGCAGTTCGACAAGCGGGAGAGCGGGCGGGGAGCTGTTTTTT.